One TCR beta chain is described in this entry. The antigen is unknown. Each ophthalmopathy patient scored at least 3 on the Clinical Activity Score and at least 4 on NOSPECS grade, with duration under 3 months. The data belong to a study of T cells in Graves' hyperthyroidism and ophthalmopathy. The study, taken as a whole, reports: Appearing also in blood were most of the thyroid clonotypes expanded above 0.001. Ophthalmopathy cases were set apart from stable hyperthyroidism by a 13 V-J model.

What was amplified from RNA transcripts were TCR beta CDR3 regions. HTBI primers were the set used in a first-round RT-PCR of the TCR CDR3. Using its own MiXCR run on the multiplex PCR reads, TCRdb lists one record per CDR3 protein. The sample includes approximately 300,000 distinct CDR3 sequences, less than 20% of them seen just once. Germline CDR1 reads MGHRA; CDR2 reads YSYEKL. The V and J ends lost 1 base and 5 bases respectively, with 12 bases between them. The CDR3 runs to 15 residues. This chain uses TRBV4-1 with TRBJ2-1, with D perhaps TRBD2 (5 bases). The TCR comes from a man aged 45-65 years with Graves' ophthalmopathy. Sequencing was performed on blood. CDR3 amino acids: CASSQAASRHNEQFF. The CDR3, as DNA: TGCGCCAGCAGCCAAGCGGCTAGCAGACACAATGAGCAGTTCTTC.